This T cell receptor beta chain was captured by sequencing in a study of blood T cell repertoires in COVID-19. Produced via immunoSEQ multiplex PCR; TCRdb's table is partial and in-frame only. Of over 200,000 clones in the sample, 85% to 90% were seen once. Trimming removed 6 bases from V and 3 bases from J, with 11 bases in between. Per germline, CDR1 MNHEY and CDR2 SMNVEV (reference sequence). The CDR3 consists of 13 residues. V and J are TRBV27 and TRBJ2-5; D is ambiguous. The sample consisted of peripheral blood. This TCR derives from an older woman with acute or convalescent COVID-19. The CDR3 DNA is TGTGCCAGCAGGAGACGGGTAGAAGAGACCCAGTACTTC. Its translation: CASRRRVEETQYF.